The T cell receptor (beta chain) described here comes from a study of cytomegalovirus exposure and HLA in healthy donors. Study-wide context: HLA-typed donors contributed around 82 million unique TCRs, which were held in an early data release.

In the PCR, 60 Vbeta and 13 Jbeta primers were used. The repertoire was sequenced with immunoSEQ multiplex PCR; TCRdb's copy has only in-frame clones and lacks some. Among about 180,000 clones, around 83% were seen once, and the ten largest hold 1% to 1.5%. In the case of this clone: Antigen: not known.

Study results and limitations: When analyzed later, a missense DCLRE1C variant was found to be linked to TCR beta V- and J-gene trimming. There were 150 to 200 TCR beta chains listed as cytomegalovirus-associated. The records held CMV serostatus as the only immune exposure information.

CDR1 is SGHRS, CDR2 YFSETQ, per germline. The CDR3 is 16 amino acids. V shed 0 bases and J 4 bases; nucleotides not matched to a gene: 7. The J gene is TRBJ2-3, the V gene TRBV5-1, with 8 bases lining up with TRBD1. This clonotype originated in a girl under 10 years old in good health and CMV-seropositive. Specimen: PBMCs. The CDR3 DNA reads TGCGCCAGCAGCTTGGACCCAGGGACAGGTTCAGATACGCAGTATTTT. This gives the protein CASSLDPGTGSDTQYF.